This T cell receptor beta chain appears in the sequencing data of a study of graft-versus-host responses after intestinal transplantation. Across the study: Anti-thymocyte globulin served as induction for all recipients, who then took tacrolimus and steroids for about three years. Study-wide results and caveats: Those patients showing graft-donor T cell macrochimerism displayed high graft-versus-host to host-versus-graft clonal ratios in allografts. GvH clones occurred in recipient marrow; some first appeared in ileum or blood. Peak circulating GvH clone levels tracked with early post-transplant HvG declines.

The CDR3 sequence is 14 residues long. Germline V gene lookup returns CDR1 MNHEY and CDR2 SMNVEV (reference sequence). V was shortened by 8 bases and J by 1 base, with 14 bases between the two germline ends. Profiling relied on immunoSEQ multiplex PCR, and the TCRdb table lists in-frame clones only, not all of them. The sample yields more than 95,000 clones, roughly 90% seen once. A remark on this clone: Its matching antigen is unknown.

The source material was unstimulated CD4+ T cells sorted from spleen or lymph node cells, sampled before intestinal transplant. This TCR was recovered from a human donor who received an intestinal transplant. The gene calls are TRBV27 and TRBJ1-2, with D unresolved. CDR3 nucleotides: TGTGCCAGCGGGCTAAAGCTGGGTAACTATGGCTACACCTTC. It yields the protein CASGLKLGNYGYTF.